One sample yielded the 18 T cell receptor beta chains listed below, sequenced in a study of OX40 agonist ivuxolimab in advanced cancers. Assay used: immunoSEQ multiplex PCR; TCRdb lists only in-frame clones, some missing. Of some 80,000 clones listed, 80% to 90% are singletons. Specimen: CD4+ or CD8+ T cells sorted from blood, collected in a trial of the OX40 agonist ivuxolimab. The receptors originated from an adult with an advanced solid tumor such as melanoma, head and neck, liver or kidney cancer.

The chain carries TRBV7-9 and TRBJ1-6; 7 nucleotides line up with TRBD1. The CDR3 contains 14 residues. After removal of 8 bases from V and 7 bases from J, the junction contained 8 bases not matched to a gene. Germline CDR1 reads SEHNR; CDR2 reads FQNEAQ (reference sequence). The CDR3 is CASDTGDTNSPLHF. The CDR3 region has the DNA TGTGCCAGCGACACAGGGGATACGAATTCACCCCTCCACTTT.

The chain recombines TRBV4-2 with TRBJ1-1, with TRBD1 matching 7 bases. Germline CDR1 LGHNA, CDR2 YNFKEQ. The CDR3 spans 17 residues. The J segment lost 0 bases and the V segment lost 0 bases, leaving 7 bases of the junction unmatched. The CDR3 is CASSQDVGGGMNTEAFF. The CDR3 nucleotides are TGTGCCAGCAGCCAAGATGTTGGAGGGGGCATGAACACTGAAGCTTTCTTT.

The genes are TRBV4-3 and TRBJ2-7, with unresolved D. Trimming took off 0 bases at V and 1 base at J, with 13 bases between the two ends. From germline, CDR1 is LGHNA and CDR2 YSLEER. This CDR3 region has 16 residues. CDR3 bases: TGCGCCAGCAGCCAAGATTGGCCAGGTACGTCCTACGAGCAGTACTTC. This sequence encodes CASSQDWPGTSYEQYF.

The chain is built from TRBV18 and TRBJ2-5, with TRBD2 matching over 8 bases. The junction had 2 bases not matched to a gene; V was cut back by 2 bases and J by 3 bases. The CDR3 runs to 14 residues. The V gene's germline CDR1 is KGHSH and CDR2 LQKENI. CDR3 loop: CASSPTSGEETQYF. CDR3 coding DNA: TGTGCCAGCTCACCAACTAGCGGCGAAGAGACCCAGTACTTC.

The J gene is TRBJ2-5, the V gene TRBV7-8; D may be TRBD1 (6 bases). The CDR3 is 17 amino acids. Germline CDR1 SGHVS, CDR2 FQNEAQ. Deletions cut 1 base from V and 1 base from J, with 16 bases between. The CDR3 spells CASSLEGLWDTQETQYF. The CDR3 coding sequence is TGTGCCAGCAGCTTAGAAGGGTTGTGGGACACCCAAGAGACCCAGTACTTC.

V usage is TRBV6-1 and J usage is TRBJ2-7; tentative D call: TRBD1 (6 bases). Trimming left V 5 bases short and J 4 bases short, with 12 bases between. The CDR3 has 13 amino acids. CDR1 is MNHNS, CDR2 SASEGT, per germline. The CDR3 loop is CASSPGTTYEQYF. Written as DNA, the CDR3 is TGTGCCAGCAGTCCCGGGACAACTTACGAGCAGTACTTC.

This sequence joins TRBV7-9 and TRBJ2-3; D remains unclear. This CDR3 region has 16 residues. Per the germline V gene, CDR1 is SEHNR and CDR2 is FQNEAQ (reference sequence). The ends were cut back, 2 bases at V and 2 bases at J, with 14 bases in the middle. CDR3 DNA: TGTGCCAGCAGCTTATTTATTAGTACCACCACAGATACGCAGTATTTT. Its translation: CASSLFISTTTDTQYF.

The chain is built from TRBV5-6 and TRBJ2-7, with D unclear. V was clipped by 0 bases and J by 4 bases, with 8 bases between them. The CDR3 is made up of 13 amino acids. Germline V gene lookup returns CDR1 SGHDT and CDR2 YYEEEE. CDR3 nucleotides: TGTGCCAGCAGCTTGGGGCGGCTGTACGAGCAGTACTTC. Protein sequence: CASSLGRLYEQYF.

V is TRBV27 and J is TRBJ2-5; either TRBD1 or TRBD2 may fit D (5 bases each). V shed 1 base and J shed 0 bases, with 18 bases lying between them. Per germline, CDR1 MNHEY and CDR2 SMNVEV (reference sequence). The CDR3 loop spans 18 amino acids. The CDR3 DNA reads TGTGCCAGCAGTTTATTTCCCAGCGGCAGGGCCTACCAAGAGACCCAGTACTTC. Translation: CASSLFPSGRAYQETQYF.

V usage is TRBV5-1 and J usage is TRBJ2-3; TRBD1 matches at 9 bases. After removal of 4 bases from V and 4 bases from J, the junction contained 4 bases not matched to a gene. Looked up from germline, CDR1 is SGHRS and CDR2 is YFSETQ. This CDR3 has 14 residues. Here the CDR3 reads CASSPRQGADTQYF. CDR3 nucleotides: TGCGCCAGCAGCCCCCGACAGGGGGCAGATACGCAGTATTTT.

This sequence joins TRBV5-4 and TRBJ2-7; the D gene is possibly TRBD2 (7 bases). V was shortened by 2 bases and J by 5 bases, with 17 bases between the two germline ends. This CDR3 spans 15 amino acids. Germline V lookup: CDR1 SGHNT, CDR2 YYREEE (reference sequence). The CDR3 DNA sequence: TGTGCCAGCAGCTTAAGGGCCAGGGGAGGGGACGAGCAGTACTTC. This encodes CASSLRARGGDEQYF. Together with reference TRBV5-4 and TRBJ2-7, the CDR3 gives the full variable domain: ETGVTQSPTHLIKTRGQQVTLRCSSQSGHNTVSWYQQALGQGPQFIFQYYREEENGRGNFPPRFSGLQFPNYSSELNVNALELDDSALYLCASSLRARGGDEQYFGPGTRLTVT.

CDR3 sequence: CASSERLLRVDGQFF. The CDR3 bases are TGTGCCAGCAGTGAGCGACTTCTAAGGGTGGATGGGCAGTTCTTC. This sequence joins TRBV2 and TRBJ2-1; D remains ambiguous. V was pared by 3 bases and J by 12 bases, with 21 bases between. Germline V gene sequence: CDR1 SNHLY, CDR2 FYNNEI. The CDR3 runs to 15 residues.

The gene calls are TRBV4-2 and TRBJ1-5; no reliable D call. CDR1 and CDR2 from the germline V gene are LGHNA and YNFKEQ. The CDR3 contains 13 residues. With 5 bases removed from V and 3 bases from J, the gap between germline ends came to 8 bases. The CDR3 nucleotides read TGTGCCAGCAGCTTCGAGTTCAATCAGCCCCAGCATTTT. Translation gives CASSFEFNQPQHF.

The J gene is TRBJ1-1, the V gene TRBV5-1; weak D call: TRBD1 (5 bases). Between the trimmed V and J ends, which lost 0 bases and 4 bases, there was a span of 13 bases. The CDR3 sequence is 15 residues long. Germline values: CDR1 SGHRS, CDR2 YFSETQ. CDR3 nucleotide sequence: TGCGCCAGCAGCTTGGCCCAGGGTGGGGGCACTGAAGCTTTCTTT. Protein sequence: CASSLAQGGGTEAFF.

The rearrangement links TRBV6-5 to TRBJ2-7; no reliable D call. There are 15 residues in the CDR3. V lost 2 bases and J 0 bases, leaving 11 bases between the germline ends. Germline V gene sequence: CDR1 MNHEY, CDR2 SVGAGI. Here the CDR3 reads CASSYRYGLSYEQYF. The DNA for the CDR3 is TGTGCCAGCAGTTACCGATACGGGCTCTCCTACGAGCAGTACTTC.

This chain connects TRBV6-5 to TRBJ1-1; unclear D gene. The length of the CDR3 is 15 residues. Germline CDR1 MNHEY, CDR2 SVGAGI. V lost 0 bases and J 0 bases, leaving 8 bases between the germline ends. The CDR3: CASSYSYGMNTEAFF. CDR3 sequence (DNA): TGTGCCAGCAGTTACTCCTACGGGATGAACACTGAAGCTTTCTTT.

V and J are TRBV5-1 and TRBJ2-2; TRBD1 agrees at 7 bases. Per the germline V gene, CDR1 is SGHRS and CDR2 is YFSETQ. V lost 1 base and J lost 6; bases outside the gene matches: 6. The CDR3 length is 15 residues. The CDR3 spells CASSLIPGQSGELFF. The CDR3 DNA sequence: TGCGCCAGCAGCTTGATCCCGGGACAGTCCGGGGAGCTGTTTTTT.

The chain uses TRBV6-1 and TRBJ2-1; TRBD2 matches at 15 bases. This CDR3 has 15 amino acids. After removal of 7 bases from V and 7 bases from J, the junction contained 5 bases not matched to a gene. The germline gives CDR1 MNHNS, CDR2 SASEGT. CDR3 DNA sequence: TGTGCCAGCACCCAAGGACTAGCGGGAGGGAATGAGCAGTTCTTC. It yields the protein CASTQGLAGGNEQFF.